This TCR beta chain comes out of a study of blood T cell repertoires in COVID-19. Study-wide context: COVID-19 samples collected from the United States, Italy and Spain covered acute and convalescent phases. PBMCs, B-cell-depleted T cells, or T cells provided the cDNA or gDNA that made up the material.

The CDR3 spans 16 residues. Germline CDR1 reads LNHDA; CDR2 reads SQIVND (reference sequence). The V end was cut by 5 bases, the J end by 3 bases, with 20 bases between. TCRdb keeps only in-frame clones here, not all; method: immunoSEQ multiplex PCR. The table has around 260,000 clones, 83% seen once. The chain is built from TRBV19 and TRBJ2-7; weak D call: TRBD2 (7 bases). Sequenced input: peripheral blood. This receptor was identified in a woman aged 45-60 years who had recovered from COVID-19. This CDR3 reads CASSEGGGLRIYEQYF. CDR3 bases: TGTGCCAGTAGTGAAGGGGGGGGACTCAGAATCTACGAGCAGTACTTC.